This entry is about one T cell receptor beta chain. These data belong to a study of blood T cell repertoires in COVID-19. For the study at large: There were acute and convalescent COVID-19 samples, and they came from the United States, Italy and Spain. T cells, B-cell-depleted T cells, or PBMCs supplied cDNA or gDNA.

In the original analysis: Amplification with reference gene primers provided the estimates of nucleated cell counts. TCRdb keeps only in-frame clones here, not all; method: immunoSEQ multiplex PCR. The DNA was the basis for D and trimming; V, J and clone size are from that table. The table includes some 250,000 clones, roughly 88% detected once. The germline V gene has CDR1 SEHNR and CDR2 FQNEAQ (reference sequence). This CDR3 is 14 amino acids long. V lost 2 bases to trimming and J lost 11 bases, with 17 bases between them. Sequenced material: peripheral blood. The V and J genes are TRBV7-9 and TRBJ2-3; D is perhaps TRBD2 (5 bases). The receptor's source is a man aged 30 to 39 who had recovered from COVID-19. The CDR3: CASSLSGLLGWQYF. CDR3 DNA sequence: TGTGCCAGCAGCTTATCAGGACTCCTCGGATGGCAGTATTTT.